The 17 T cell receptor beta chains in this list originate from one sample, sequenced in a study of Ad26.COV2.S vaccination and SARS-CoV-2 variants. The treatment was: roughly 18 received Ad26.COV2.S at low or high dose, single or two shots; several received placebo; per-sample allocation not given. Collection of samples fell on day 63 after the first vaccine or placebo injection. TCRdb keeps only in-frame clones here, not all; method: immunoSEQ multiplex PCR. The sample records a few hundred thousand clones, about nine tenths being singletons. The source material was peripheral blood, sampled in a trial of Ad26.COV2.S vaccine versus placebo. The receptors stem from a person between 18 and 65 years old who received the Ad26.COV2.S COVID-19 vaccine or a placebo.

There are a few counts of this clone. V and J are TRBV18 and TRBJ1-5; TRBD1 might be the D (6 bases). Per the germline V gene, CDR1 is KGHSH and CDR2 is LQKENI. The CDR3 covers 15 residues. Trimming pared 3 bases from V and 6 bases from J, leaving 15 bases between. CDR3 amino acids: CASSPGGGSTQPQHF. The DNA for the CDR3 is TGTGCCAGCTCACCGGGGGGGGGCTCGACTCAGCCCCAGCATTTT. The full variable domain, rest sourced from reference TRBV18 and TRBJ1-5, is NAGVMQNPRHLVRRRGQEARLRCSPMKGHSHVYWYRQLPEEGLKFMVYLQKENIIDESGMPKERFSAEFPKEGPSILRIQQVVRGDSAAYFCASSPGGGSTQPQHFGDGTRLSIL.

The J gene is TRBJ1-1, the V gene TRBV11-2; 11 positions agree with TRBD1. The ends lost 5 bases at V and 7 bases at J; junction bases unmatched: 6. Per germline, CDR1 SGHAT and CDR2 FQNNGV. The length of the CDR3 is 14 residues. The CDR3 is CASSPSGTGGEAFF. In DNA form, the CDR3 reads TGTGCCAGCAGCCCCTCCGGGACAGGGGGTGAAGCTTTCTTT.

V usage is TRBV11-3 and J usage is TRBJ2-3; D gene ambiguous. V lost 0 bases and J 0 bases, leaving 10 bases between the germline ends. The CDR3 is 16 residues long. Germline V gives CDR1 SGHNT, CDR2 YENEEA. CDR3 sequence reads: CASSLEDRSSTDTQYF. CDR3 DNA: TGTGCCAGCAGCTTAGAGGACCGTTCTAGCACAGATACGCAGTATTTT.

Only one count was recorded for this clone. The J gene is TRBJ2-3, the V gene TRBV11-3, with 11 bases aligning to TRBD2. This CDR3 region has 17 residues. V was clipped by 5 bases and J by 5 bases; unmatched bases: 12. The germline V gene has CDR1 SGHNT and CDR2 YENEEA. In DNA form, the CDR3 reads TGTGCCAGCAGCGTCGGCGGGATAGCGGGAGGGGGAGATACGCAGTATTTT. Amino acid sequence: CASSVGGIAGGGDTQYF.

In nucleotides, the CDR3 is TGTGCCAGCAGCGCCCAGACAGGCGGGGATGAGCAGTTCTTC. Translated: CASSAQTGGDEQFF. The rearrangement joins TRBV11-2 to TRBJ2-1; TRBD1 or TRBD2 may be the D gene (6 bases each). The CDR3 runs 14 residues. Germline assignment: CDR1 SGHAT and CDR2 FQNNGV. V dropped 5 bases and J dropped 8 bases, with 16 bases sitting between them. Based on the CDR3 plus reference TRBV11-2 and TRBJ2-1, the full variable domain is EAGVAQSPRYKIIEKRQSVAFWCNPISGHATLYWYQQILGQGPKLLIQFQNNGVVDDSQLPKDRFSAERLKGVDSTLKIQPAKLEDSAVYLCASSAQTGGDEQFFGPGTRLTVL.

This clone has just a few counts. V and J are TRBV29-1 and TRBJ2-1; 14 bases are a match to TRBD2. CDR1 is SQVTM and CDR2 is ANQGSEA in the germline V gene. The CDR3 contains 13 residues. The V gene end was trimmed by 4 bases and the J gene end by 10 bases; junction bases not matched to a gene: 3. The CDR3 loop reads CSVGGTSGREQFF. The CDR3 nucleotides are TGCAGCGTTGGCGGGACTAGCGGGAGAGAGCAGTTCTTC.

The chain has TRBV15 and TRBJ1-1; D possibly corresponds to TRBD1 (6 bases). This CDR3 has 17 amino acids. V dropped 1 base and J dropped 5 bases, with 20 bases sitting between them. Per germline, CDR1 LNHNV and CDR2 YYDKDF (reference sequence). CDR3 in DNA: TGTGCCACCAGCAGAGTTGGTCAGGGGCGCCCGTGGACTGAAGCTTTCTTT. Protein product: CATSRVGQGRPWTEAFF.

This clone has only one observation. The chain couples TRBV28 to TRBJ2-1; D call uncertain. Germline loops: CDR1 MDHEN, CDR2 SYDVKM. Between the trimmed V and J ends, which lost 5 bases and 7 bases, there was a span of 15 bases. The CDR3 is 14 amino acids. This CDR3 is CASSSSGSGNEQFF. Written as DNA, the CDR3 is TGTGCCAGCAGTAGTTCGGGCTCCGGGAATGAGCAGTTCTTC.

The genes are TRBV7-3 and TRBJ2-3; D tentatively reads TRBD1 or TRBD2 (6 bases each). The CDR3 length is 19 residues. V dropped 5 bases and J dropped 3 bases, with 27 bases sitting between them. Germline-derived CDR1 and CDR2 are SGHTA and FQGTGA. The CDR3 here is CASSPTAWGAPIATDTQYF. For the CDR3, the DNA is TGTGCCAGCAGCCCGACGGCGTGGGGGGCGCCTATAGCAACAGATACGCAGTATTTT.

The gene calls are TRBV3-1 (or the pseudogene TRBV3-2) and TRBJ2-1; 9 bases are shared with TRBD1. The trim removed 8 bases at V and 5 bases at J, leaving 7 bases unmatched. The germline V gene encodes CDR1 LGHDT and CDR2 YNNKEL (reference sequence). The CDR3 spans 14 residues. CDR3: CASSEQGADNEQFF. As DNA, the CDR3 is TGTGCCAGCTCGGAACAGGGGGCAGACAATGAGCAGTTCTTC.

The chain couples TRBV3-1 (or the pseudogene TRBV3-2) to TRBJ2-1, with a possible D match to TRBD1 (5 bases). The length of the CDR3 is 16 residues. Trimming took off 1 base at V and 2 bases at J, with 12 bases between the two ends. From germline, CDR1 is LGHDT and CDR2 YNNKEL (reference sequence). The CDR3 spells CASSQVRQGPYNEQFF. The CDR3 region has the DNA TGTGCCAGCAGCCAAGTAAGGCAGGGCCCCTACAATGAGCAGTTCTTC.

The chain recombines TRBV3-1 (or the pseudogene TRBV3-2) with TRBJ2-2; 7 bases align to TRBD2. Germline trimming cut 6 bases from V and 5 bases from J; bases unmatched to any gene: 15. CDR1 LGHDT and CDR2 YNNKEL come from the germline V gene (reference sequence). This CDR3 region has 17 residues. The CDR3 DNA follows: TGTGCCAGCAGTCGAACGACTAGCCCCTTCAGGACCGGGGAGCTGTTTTTT. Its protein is CASSRTTSPFRTGELFF.

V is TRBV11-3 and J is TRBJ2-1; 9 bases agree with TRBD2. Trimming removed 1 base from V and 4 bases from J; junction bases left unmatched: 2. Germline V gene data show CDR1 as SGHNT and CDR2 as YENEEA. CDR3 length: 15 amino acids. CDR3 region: CASSLAGLAYNEQFF. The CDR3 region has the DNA TGTGCCAGCAGCTTAGCAGGACTAGCGTACAATGAGCAGTTCTTC.

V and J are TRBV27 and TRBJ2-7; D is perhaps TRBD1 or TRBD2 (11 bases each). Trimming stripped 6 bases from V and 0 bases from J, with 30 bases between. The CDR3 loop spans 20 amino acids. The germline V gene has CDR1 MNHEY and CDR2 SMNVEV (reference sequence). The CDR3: CASRRGQGDSGRASSYEQYF. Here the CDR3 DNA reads TGTGCCAGCAGGCGGGGACAGGGGGATAGCGGGAGGGCCAGCTCCTACGAGCAGTACTTC.

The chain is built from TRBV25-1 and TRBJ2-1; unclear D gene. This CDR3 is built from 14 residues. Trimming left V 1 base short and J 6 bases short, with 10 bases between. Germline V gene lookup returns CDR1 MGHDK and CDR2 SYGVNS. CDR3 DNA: TGTGCCAGCAGTGAATCGTTCGATATCAATGAGCAGTTCTTC. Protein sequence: CASSESFDINEQFF.

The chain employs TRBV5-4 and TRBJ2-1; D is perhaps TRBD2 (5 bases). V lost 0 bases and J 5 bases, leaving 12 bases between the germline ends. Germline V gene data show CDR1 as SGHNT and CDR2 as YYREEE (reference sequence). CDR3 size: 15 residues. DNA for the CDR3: TGTGCCAGCAGCTTGGGACAAGGGAGCCACAATGAGCAGTTCTTC. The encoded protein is CASSLGQGSHNEQFF. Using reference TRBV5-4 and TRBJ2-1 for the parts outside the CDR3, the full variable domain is ETGVTQSPTHLIKTRGQQVTLRCSSQSGHNTVSWYQQALGQGPQFIFQYYREEENGRGNFPPRFSGLQFPNYSSELNVNALELDDSALYLCASSLGQGSHNEQFFGPGTRLTVL.

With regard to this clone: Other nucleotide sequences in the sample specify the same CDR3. Written as DNA, the CDR3 is TGCAGTGCTAGTTCTGGGGCGAACACCGGGGAGCTGTTTTTT. Amino acids: CSASSGANTGELFF. This chain links TRBV20-1 with TRBJ2-2; no definite D call. V lost 3 bases and J lost 0, with 8 bases in between. The CDR3 extends over 14 amino acids. Looked up from germline, CDR1 is DFQATT and CDR2 is SNEGSKA (reference sequence).